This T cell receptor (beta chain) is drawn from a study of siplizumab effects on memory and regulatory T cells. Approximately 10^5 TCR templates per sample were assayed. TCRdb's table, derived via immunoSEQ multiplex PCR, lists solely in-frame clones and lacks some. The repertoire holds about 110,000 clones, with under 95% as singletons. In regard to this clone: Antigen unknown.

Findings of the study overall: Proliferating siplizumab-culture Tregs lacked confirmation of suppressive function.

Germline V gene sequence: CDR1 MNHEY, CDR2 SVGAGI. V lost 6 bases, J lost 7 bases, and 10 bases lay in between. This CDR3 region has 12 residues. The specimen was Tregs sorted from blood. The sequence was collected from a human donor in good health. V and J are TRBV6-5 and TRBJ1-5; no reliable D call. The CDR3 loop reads CASRPSDQPQHF. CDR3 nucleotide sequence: TGTGCCAGCAGACCCTCCGACCAGCCCCAGCATTTT.